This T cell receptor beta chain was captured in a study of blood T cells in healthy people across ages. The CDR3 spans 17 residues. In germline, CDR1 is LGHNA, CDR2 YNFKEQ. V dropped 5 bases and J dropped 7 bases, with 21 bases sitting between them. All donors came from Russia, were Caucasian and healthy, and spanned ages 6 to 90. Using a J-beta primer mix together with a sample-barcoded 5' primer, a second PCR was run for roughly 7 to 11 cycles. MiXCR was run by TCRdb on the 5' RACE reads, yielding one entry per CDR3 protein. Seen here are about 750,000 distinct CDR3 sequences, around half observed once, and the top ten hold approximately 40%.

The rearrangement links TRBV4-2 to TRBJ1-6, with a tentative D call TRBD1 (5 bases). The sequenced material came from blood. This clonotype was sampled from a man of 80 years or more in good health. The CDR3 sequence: CASSLGSGLSGNSPLHF. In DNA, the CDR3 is TGTGCCAGCAGCTTGGGTTCAGGGCTCTCCGGGAATTCACCCCTCCACTTT.